The entry below gives a single T cell receptor (beta chain) sequence along with its context. Antigen: not known. This entry is derived from a study of human T cells and chemical hapten exposure. Findings and limits, study-wide: The donor cohort had alopecia, so its immune response may not match that of healthy people.

The library gave individual cDNA molecules unique molecular identifiers. Authors' methods: Individual samples carried between roughly 23,224 and 700,000 TCRs, with some 100,000 as the median. TCRdb called the RACE reads again in MiXCR, with one record for every CDR3 protein. These V and J calls are TCRdb output, not the study's own analysis. Here the sample spans roughly 13,000 distinct CDR3 sequences, about 16% being singletons. Time point meaning: patch test 1, 2 weeks after DPC sensitization. Described treatment: therapeutic diphenylcyclopropenone sensitization with weekly scalp DPC. In germline, CDR1 is SGDLS, CDR2 YYNGEE. V lost 4 bases to trimming and J lost 2 bases, with 18 bases between them. The CDR3 totals 16 residues.

The source material was whole blood, sampled in connection with sensitization to the hapten diphenylcyclopropenone (DPC). The TCR sequence derives from a woman younger than 45 with alopecia areata. Some clones in this sample may be carry-over from other donors' samples. V usage is TRBV9 and J usage is TRBJ2-5; D uncertain. CDR3 nucleotide sequence: TGTGCCAGCAGCCCCAATTTAATTAAGGAACAAGAGACCCAGTACTTC. This sequence encodes CASSPNLIKEQETQYF.